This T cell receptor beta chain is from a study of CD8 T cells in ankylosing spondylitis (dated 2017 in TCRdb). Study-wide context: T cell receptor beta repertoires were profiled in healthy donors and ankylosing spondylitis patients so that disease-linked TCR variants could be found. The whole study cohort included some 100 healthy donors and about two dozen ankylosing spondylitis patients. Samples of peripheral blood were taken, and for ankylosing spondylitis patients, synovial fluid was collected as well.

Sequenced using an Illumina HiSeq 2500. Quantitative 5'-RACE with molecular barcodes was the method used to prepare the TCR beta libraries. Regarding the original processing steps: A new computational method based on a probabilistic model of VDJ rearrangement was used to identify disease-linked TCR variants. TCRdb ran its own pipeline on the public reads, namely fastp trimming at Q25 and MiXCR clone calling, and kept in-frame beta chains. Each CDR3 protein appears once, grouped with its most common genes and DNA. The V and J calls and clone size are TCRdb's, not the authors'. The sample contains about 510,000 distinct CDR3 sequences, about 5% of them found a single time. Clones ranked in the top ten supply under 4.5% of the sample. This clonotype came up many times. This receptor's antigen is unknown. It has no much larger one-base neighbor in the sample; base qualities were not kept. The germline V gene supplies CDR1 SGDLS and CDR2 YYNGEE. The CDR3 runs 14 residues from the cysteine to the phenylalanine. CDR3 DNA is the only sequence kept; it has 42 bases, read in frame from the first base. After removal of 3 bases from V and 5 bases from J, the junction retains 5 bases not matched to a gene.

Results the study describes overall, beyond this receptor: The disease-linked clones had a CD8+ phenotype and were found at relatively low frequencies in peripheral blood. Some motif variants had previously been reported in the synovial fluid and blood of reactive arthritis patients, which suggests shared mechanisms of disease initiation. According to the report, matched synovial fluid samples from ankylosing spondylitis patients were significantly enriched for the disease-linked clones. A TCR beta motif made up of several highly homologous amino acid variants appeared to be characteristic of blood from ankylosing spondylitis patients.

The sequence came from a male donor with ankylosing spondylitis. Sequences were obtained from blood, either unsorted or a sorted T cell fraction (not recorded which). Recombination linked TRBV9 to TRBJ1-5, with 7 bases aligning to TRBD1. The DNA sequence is TGTGCCAGCAGCGCCCGGGACAGCTATCAGCCCCAGCATTTT. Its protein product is CASSARDSYQPQHF.